Listed below are T cell receptor beta chains from one sample, sequenced in a study of T-cell memory formation after mild COVID-19. TCRdb ran MiXCR on the 5' RACE reads and lists one entry per CDR3 protein. This repertoire shows about 16,000 distinct CDR3 sequences, 23% found once; its top ten account for roughly three fifths. Material: PBMCs or a T cell subset sorted from them (not recorded which). These receptors were taken from a man aged 18 to 30 who had mild COVID-19 (a few samples of this study predate the infection). Cell type and time point are not known. CDR3s include the opening cysteine and the closing phenylalanine or tryptophan. The order of the fields is D gene, clone size, V gene, J gene, CDR3 DNA, CDR3 protein. A D gene is named only where the DNA matches it firmly. Size tells how often a clone was seen (once, few, many) or the class of an expanded clone, and some rows leave it out.

TRBD2	NA	TRBV19	TRBJ2-3	TGTGCCAGTAGTATGGCGGGGGGCGCACACAGCACAGATACGCAGTATTTT	CASSMAGGAHSTDTQYF
NA	few	TRBV13	TRBJ1-2	TGTGCCAGCAAACCCTCCCGCAGGGACTATGGCTACACCTTC	CASKPSRRDYGYTF
NA	many	TRBV18	TRBJ1-2	TGTGCCAGCTCATCACCCGAGCGGGTCCTCATCCCGGGCTATGGCTACACCTTC	CASSSPERVLIPGYGYTF
TRBD1	NA	TRBV3-1	TRBJ1-1	TGTGCCAGCAGCCACAGGGGGCGAGGCACTGAAGCTTTCTTT	CASSHRGRGTEAFF
NA	few	TRBV7-8	TRBJ1-6	TGTGCCAGCAGCCCCAGTCCTGAAGTATCACCCCTCCACTTT	CASSPSPEVSPLHF
TRBD1	many	TRBV4-1	TRBJ2-7	TGCGCCAGCAGCCCGGACAGGGTAAGCTCCTACGAGCAGTACTTC	CASSPDRVSSYEQYF
NA	NA	TRBV6-2/TRBV6-3	TRBJ2-1	TGTGCCACCGAGGGGGTGGGGGACCACAATGAGCAGTTCTTC	CATEGVGDHNEQFF
TRBD1	many	TRBV7-9	TRBJ1-1	TGTGCCAGCAGGGGGGACAGGGGATTGAACACTGAAGCTTTCTTT	CASRGDRGLNTEAFF
NA	many	TRBV4-1	TRBJ1-2	TGCGCCAGCAGCCTGGACGTTGGCCCGAGAGACTACACCTTC	CASSLDVGPRDYTF
TRBD2	many	TRBV4-2	TRBJ2-3	TGTGCCAGCAGCCAAGGGGCTAGCGGGGGGAGCTCTCATGATCCAGATACGCAGTATTTT	CASSQGASGGSSHDPDTQYF
NA	NA	TRBV29-1	TRBJ2-7	TGCAGCGTTGTTCTTGCAGGGCTATACGAGCAGTACTTC	CSVVLAGLYEQYF
NA	NA	TRBV15	TRBJ1-5	TGTGCCACCAGCAGGGTAGGGACCGATAGCCGCAATCAGCCCCAGCATTTT	CATSRVGTDSRNQPQHF
NA	many	TRBV5-5	TRBJ2-7	TGTGCCAGCAGCAGAAATTACAGGAATACCTACGAGCAGTACTTC	CASSRNYRNTYEQYF
TRBD2	many	TRBV10-3	TRBJ2-3	TGTGCCATCAGTGAGTCAACTAGCGAGAAATACACAGATACGCAGTATTTT	CAISESTSEKYTDTQYF
NA	NA	TRBV12-3/TRBV12-4	TRBJ2-5	TGTGCCTCCAAGGCTGGTGGGGAGACCCAGTACTTC	CASKAGGETQYF
TRBD2	many	TRBV30	TRBJ2-2	TGTGCCTGGAGCCCCCGGGGACTAGCCGACACCGGGGAGCTGTTTTTT	CAWSPRGLADTGELFF
TRBD1	many	TRBV4-1	TRBJ1-6	TGCGCCAGCAGCCAAGATCCCCCAGGGGGCCACTCACCCCTCCACTTT	CASSQDPPGGHSPLHF
NA	few	TRBV6-6	TRBJ1-2	TGTGCCAGCATGAGGTTTAACTATGGCTACACCTTC	CASMRFNYGYTF
NA	NA	TRBV12-3/TRBV12-4	TRBJ1-1	TGTGCCAGCAGTTTAGTGGCAGGGGACGGGGTTTTCTTT	CASSLVAGDGVFF
NA	many	TRBV4-3	TRBJ1-1	TGCGCCACCCAACTGTCCCGACAGATGAACACTGAAGCTTTCTTT	CATQLSRQMNTEAFF
NA	NA	TRBV11-2	TRBJ2-2	TGTGCCAGCAGCCTCCGGGGCGAGCTGTTTTTT	CASSLRGELFF
TRBD1	NA	TRBV24-1	TRBJ2-3	TGTGCCACCAGTGACCCGGGACAGGCTTTAGATACGCAGTATTTT	CATSDPGQALDTQYF
NA	NA	TRBV5-4	TRBJ2-1	TGTGCCAGCAGCTTGGCTACCTACAATGAGCAGTTCTTC	CASSLATYNEQFF
NA	many	TRBV30	TRBJ2-7	TGTGCCTGGAGTGTAGAACCCTTTCTCTACGAGCAGTACTTC	CAWSVEPFLYEQYF
NA	few	TRBV20-1	TRBJ2-7	TGCAGTGCCCTTGGGGGGTTCGCCTACGAGCAGTACTTC	CSALGGFAYEQYF
TRBD2	few	TRBV28	TRBJ2-1	TGTGCCAGCAGTTACGGGGGGGTCTCCAGCAATGAGCAGTTCTTC	CASSYGGVSSNEQFF
NA	NA	TRBV6-5	TRBJ2-3	TGTGCCAGCAGAGCAGGGGCCACAGATACGCAGTATTTT	CASRAGATDTQYF
TRBD1	few	TRBV9	TRBJ2-5	TGTGCCAGCAGCGTAGACCCCCGGACAGGGGAAGAGACCCAGTACTTC	CASSVDPRTGEETQYF
NA	NA	TRBV6-5	TRBJ1-1	TGTGCCACCCCGGGCGGCACTGAAGCTTTCTTT	CATPGGTEAFF
TRBD1	many	TRBV27	TRBJ2-3	TGTGCCAGCAGTCCGGAGGTGGACAGGGCTCCAACAGATACGCAGTATTTT	CASSPEVDRAPTDTQYF
TRBD2	many	TRBV2	TRBJ2-3	TGTGCCAGCAGTGAAGCCGGCCTCCACGAACTAGCGGGGACAGATACGCAGTATTTT	CASSEAGLHELAGTDTQYF
NA	many	TRBV29-1	TRBJ1-1	TGCAGCGTTCGAGGGAAGGCCACTGAAGCTTTCTTT	CSVRGKATEAFF
NA	many	TRBV20-1	TRBJ2-7	TGCAGTGCTCTCAGACAGAGCTCCTACGAGCAGTACTTC	CSALRQSSYEQYF
NA	once	TRBV7-3	TRBJ2-3	TGTGCCAGCAGCTTCGGCAGGGAAACAGATACGCAGTATTTT	CASSFGRETDTQYF
NA	many	TRBV5-1	TRBJ1-6	TGCGCCAGCAGCTTTACCGGGACCGGCTCACCCCTCCACTTT	CASSFTGTGSPLHF
NA	few	TRBV9	TRBJ2-5	TGTGCCAGCAGCGTAGCCTCCCTGGAGACCCAGTACTTC	CASSVASLETQYF
TRBD2	NA	TRBV5-1	TRBJ2-3	TGCGCCAGCAGCCTGCGGGGGGTGAGCACAGATACGCAGTATTTT	CASSLRGVSTDTQYF
TRBD1	NA	TRBV2	TRBJ2-5	TGTGCCAGCAGTGAAAACAGGGGGATTGGGGCCCAGTACTTC	CASSENRGIGAQYF
TRBD2	many	TRBV20-1	TRBJ2-1	TGCAGTGCCCAAGGACGGCGGGGGGGTCCCTACAATGAGCAGTTCTTC	CSAQGRRGGPYNEQFF
NA	many	TRBV20-1	TRBJ2-5	TGCAGTGCTAGAATCCCGGGGACGGGGGAGACCCAGTACTTC	CSARIPGTGETQYF
NA	NA	TRBV6-5	TRBJ2-1	TGTGCCAGCAGCCCGGGTCTAGCGATCGATGAGCAGTTCTTC	CASSPGLAIDEQFF
NA	NA	TRBV4-2	TRBJ1-2	TGTGCCAGCAGCCCAGAATTGGGGACATGGGTCGGGTACACCTTC	CASSPELGTWVGYTF
NA	NA	TRBV10-1	TRBJ2-7	TGCGCCAGCAGTGAATCGGGGTACGAGCAGTACTTC	CASSESGYEQYF
TRBD1	many	TRBV5-1	TRBJ1-1	TGCGCCAGCAGCTTGCCCCCTGACAGGGACACTGAAGCTTTCTTT	CASSLPPDRDTEAFF
TRBD1	many	TRBV7-6	TRBJ2-3	TGTGCCAGCAGCTTAGGCCCAGGGGGCCTTACAGATACGCAGTATTTT	CASSLGPGGLTDTQYF